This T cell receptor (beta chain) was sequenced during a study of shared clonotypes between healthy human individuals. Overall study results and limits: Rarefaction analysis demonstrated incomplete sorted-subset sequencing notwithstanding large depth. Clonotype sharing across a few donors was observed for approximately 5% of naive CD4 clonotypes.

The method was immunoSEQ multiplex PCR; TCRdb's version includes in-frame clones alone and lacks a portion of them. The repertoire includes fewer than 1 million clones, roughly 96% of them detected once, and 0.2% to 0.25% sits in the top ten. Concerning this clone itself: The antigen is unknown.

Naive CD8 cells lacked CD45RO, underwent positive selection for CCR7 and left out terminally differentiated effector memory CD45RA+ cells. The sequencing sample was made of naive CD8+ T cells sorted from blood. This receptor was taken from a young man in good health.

The CDR3 spells CSFRTPTSSYNEQFF. As DNA, the CDR3 is TGCAGCTTCCGGACCCCTACGAGCTCCTACAATGAGCAGTTCTTC. This rearrangement joins TRBV29-1 to TRBJ2-1, with D unresolved. The germline V and J ends were trimmed by 8 bases and 0 bases, with 17 bases remaining between them. Germline V lookup: CDR1 SQVTM, CDR2 ANQGSEA. The CDR3 has 15 residues.